The 27 T cell receptor beta chains below come from one sample, sequenced in a study of Graves' ophthalmopathy and Graves' hyperthyroidism. Amplified TCR beta CDR3 regions were obtained using RNA transcripts as template. An opening RT-PCR round employed HTBI primers and preceded a second-round multiplex PCR. TCRdb re-called the multiplex PCR reads through MiXCR, storing one row per CDR3 protein. The sample has about 740,000 distinct CDR3 sequences, 35% to 50% seen once. The source material was peripheral blood. These TCRs come from an adult man with Graves' ophthalmopathy.

V gene TRBV2 combines with J gene TRBJ2-5, with D possibly matching TRBD2 (6 bases). Germline V gene sequence: CDR1 SNHLY, CDR2 FYNNEI. CDR3 length: 16 amino acids. The V end was cut by 6 bases, the J end by 3 bases, with 20 bases between. The CDR3 nucleotides are TGTGCCAGCAGATTAACCGGGAGCTTCCTAAAAGAGACCCAGTACTTC. Protein product: CASRLTGSFLKETQYF. The full variable domain, its missing parts supplied by reference TRBV2 and TRBJ2-5, is EPEVTQTPSHQVTQMGQEVILRCVPISNHLYFYWYRQILGQKVEFLVSFYNNEISEKSEIFDDQFSVERPDGSNFTLKIRSTKLEDSAMYFCASRLTGSFLKETQYFGPGTRLLVL.

The CDR3 coding sequence is TGCAGTGCTAGAGATGCCCAGTACTTC. The encoded protein is CSARDAQYF. This chain links TRBV20-1 with TRBJ2-5; D not certain. The germline V gene has CDR1 DFQATT and CDR2 SNEGSKA (reference sequence). Trimming took off 0 bases at V and 9 bases at J, with 2 bases between the two ends. This CDR3 has 9 amino acids.

The rearrangement uses TRBV19 and TRBJ2-7; TRBD1 agrees at 7 bases. Per germline, CDR1 LNHDA and CDR2 SQIVND (reference sequence). The CDR3 sequence is 15 residues long. V shed 3 bases and J 2 bases; nucleotides not matched to a gene: 7. CDR3 amino acids: CASSIRDSMTYEQYF. DNA for the CDR3: TGTGCCAGTAGTATCCGGGACAGTATGACCTACGAGCAGTACTTC.

In its sample, this clonotype is medium-sized (0.01 to 0.1%). One end of the junction does not line up with germline, which may come from a read error. The chain carries TRBV2 and TRBJ2-6; a possible D gene is TRBD1 (6 bases). Germline CDR1 and CDR2: SNHLY and FYNNEI. CDR3 length equals 15 residues. CDR3 DNA: TGCGCCAGCAGTGAGCAGGGGTCTGGGGCCAACGTCCTGACTTTC. The encoded protein is CASSEQGSGANVLTF.

The sample holds one count of this clonotype. V usage is TRBV5-6 and J usage is TRBJ2-7, with 7 bases identical to TRBD1. With 2 bases clipped from V and 0 bases from J, the junction kept 8 bases outside the gene matches. The CDR3 length is 16 residues. CDR1 SGHDT and CDR2 YYEEEE come from the germline V gene. In DNA, the CDR3 is TGTGCCAGCAGCTTAGTAAGGGACAGAGACTCCTACGAGCAGTACTTC. The encoded protein is CASSLVRDRDSYEQYF.

This clonotype appeared a few times. V and J are TRBV7-9 and TRBJ1-1; D is uncertain. The CDR3 covers 14 residues. Per germline, CDR1 SEHNR and CDR2 FQNEAQ (reference sequence). The V end was cut by 5 bases, the J end by 0 bases, with 10 bases between. The CDR3 protein is CASSSRAVNTEAFF. CDR3 in DNA: TGTGCCAGCAGCAGTAGAGCAGTGAACACTGAAGCTTTCTTT.

The count of this clonotype is one. This chain joins TRBV10-3 and TRBJ2-1, with 8 bases aligning to TRBD2. V lost 8 bases and J lost 6; bases outside the gene matches: 6. The CDR3 is 13 amino acids. Germline-derived CDR1 and CDR2 are ENHRY and SYGVKD. CDR3 nucleotide sequence: TGTGCCATCCAGGCGGGAGGCGGCAATGAGCAGTTCTTC. Translating it yields CAIQAGGGNEQFF.

In this sample, this clonotype turned up many times. The rearrangement joins TRBV20-1 to TRBJ1-2; the D is unclear. CDR1 is DFQATT and CDR2 is SNEGSKA in the germline V gene (reference sequence). Trimming took off 4 bases at V and 8 bases at J, with 2 bases between the two ends. The CDR3 has 8 residues. This CDR3 reads CSAKGYTF. DNA for the CDR3: TGCAGTGCTAAAGGCTACACCTTC.

As to this clonotype: Compared with germline, one end of the junction differs, possibly owing to a read error. The V gene is TRBV10-3, the J gene TRBJ2-7; D may be TRBD1 (5 bases). The germline gives CDR1 ENHRY, CDR2 SYGVKD. CDR3 length: 16 amino acids. This CDR3 is CASSYSRQSRAYEQYF. The CDR3 bases are TGTGCCAGCAGTTACTCGAGACAGTCCCGGGCCTACGAGCAGTACTTC.

V and J are TRBV6-1 and TRBJ2-7; 9 positions agree with TRBD1. Germline loops: CDR1 MNHNS, CDR2 SASEGT. J gave up 2 bases and V 6 bases, and 8 bases lay outside the gene matches. The CDR3 sequence is 15 residues long. The CDR3 DNA reads TGTGCCAGCAGAGAGGGACAGGGAGTAACCTACGAGCAGTACTTC. This translates into CASREGQGVTYEQYF.

This clonotype was counted ten times or more. The chain carries TRBV29-1 and TRBJ2-5; no definite D call. V lost 6 bases, J lost 5 bases, and 16 bases lay in between. The CDR3 totals 13 residues. Germline lookup yields CDR1 SQVTM and CDR2 ANQGSEA. The CDR3 loop reads CSVDLSRRETQYF. Here the CDR3 DNA reads TGCAGCGTAGACCTTTCTCGCCGGGAGACCCAGTACTTC.

This clonotype was recorded many times. This chain joins TRBV29-1 and TRBJ2-7; the match to TRBD1 covers 7 bases. The ends lost 8 bases at V and 1 base at J; junction bases unmatched: 8. The germline V gene encodes CDR1 SQVTM and CDR2 ANQGSEA. CDR3 length equals 13 residues. The CDR3 protein is CSIHRGPSYEQYF. CDR3 coding DNA: TGCAGCATACACAGGGGTCCTTCCTACGAGCAGTACTTC.

V is TRBV20-1 and J is TRBJ2-7; TRBD1 matches at 8 bases. The DNA end favors TRBJ2-4, so the J call may be wrong. The CDR3 is made up of 13 amino acids. CDR1 is DFQATT and CDR2 is SNEGSKA in the germline V gene (reference sequence). In nucleotides, the CDR3 is TGCAGTGCTCGATCGGACAGGGCAAACATTCAGTACTTC. The encoded protein is CSARSDRANIQYF.

In its sample, this clonotype was seen many times. The gene calls are TRBV7-9 and TRBJ2-7; D might be TRBD1 (6 bases). Trimming shortened V by 3 bases and J by 1 base, and 10 bases separated the two germline ends. CDR1 is SEHNR, CDR2 FQNEAQ, per germline (reference sequence). This CDR3 is built from 14 residues. The CDR3 sequence: CASSLGRGSYEQYF. The DNA for the CDR3 is TGTGCCAGCAGCTTGGGCAGGGGATCCTACGAGCAGTACTTC.

The chain is built from TRBV19 and TRBJ1-5; D not resolved. Trimming pared 0 bases from V and 1 base from J, leaving 13 bases between. Germline CDR1 reads LNHDA; CDR2 reads SQIVND (reference sequence). This CDR3 is 17 amino acids long. CDR3 coding DNA: TGTGCCAGTAGTATAGATATCAGTACGGAGAGCAATCAGCCCCAGCATTTT. It is translated as CASSIDISTESNQPQHF.

This clonotype has just a few counts. This chain joins TRBV19 and TRBJ1-4; 7 bases map to TRBD1. With 11 bases clipped from V and 2 bases from J, the junction kept 11 bases outside the gene matches. The CDR3 contains 15 residues. CDR1 is LNHDA, CDR2 SQIVND, per germline (reference sequence). The CDR3 spells CAWSVLGGTNEKLFF. CDR3 bases: TGTGCCTGGAGTGTACTAGGGGGCACTAATGAAAAACTGTTTTTT.

This clonotype was seen at least ten times. The V call is TRBV2, the J call TRBJ1-3; perhaps TRBD1 as D (5 bases). V was trimmed by 3 bases and J by 0 bases, leaving 12 bases between them. The length of the CDR3 is 16 residues. The germline CDR1 and CDR2 sequences are SNHLY and FYNNEI. CDR3: CASSEHRPNSGNTIYF. The CDR3 DNA follows: TGTGCCAGCAGTGAGCACAGGCCTAACTCTGGAAACACCATATATTTT.

This sequence joins TRBV29-1 and TRBJ2-7; 10 nucleotides align to TRBD2. In germline, CDR1 is SQVTM, CDR2 ANQGSEA. The CDR3 extends over 14 amino acids. CDR3 DNA sequence: TGCAGTATCCAAGCGGGAGGGTTTACCTACGAGCAGTACTTC. Translation gives CSIQAGGFTYEQYF.

Ten or more counts support this clonotype. V and J are TRBV10-3 and TRBJ1-6; no firm D call. This CDR3 region has 14 residues. The germline V gene encodes CDR1 ENHRY and CDR2 SYGVKD. The V gene lost 2 bases and the J gene lost 10 bases, with 12 bases spanning the gap. Here the CDR3 DNA reads TGTGCCATCAGTGAGGAGGGAGCGCGATCACCCCTCCACTTT. Its translation: CAISEEGARSPLHF.

The chain joins TRBV7-2 to TRBJ2-2, with D perhaps assigned TRBD1 or TRBD2 (6 bases each). Per germline, CDR1 SGHTA and CDR2 FQGNSA. V dropped 1 base and J dropped 1 base, with 13 bases sitting between them. This CDR3 region has 17 residues. CDR3 loop: CASSLVGAGRNTGELFF. The DNA of the CDR3 is TGTGCCAGCAGCTTAGTGGGGGCGGGGAGGAACACCGGGGAGCTGTTTTTT.

This chain's CDR3 is CASRQDRDYGYTF. The CDR3 DNA reads as TGTGCCAGCAGACAAGACAGAGACTATGGCTACACCTTC. The genes are TRBV12-3 or TRBV12-4 and TRBJ1-2; perhaps TRBD1 as D (5 bases). CDR3 length: 13 residues. The V and J ends lost 6 bases and 3 bases respectively, with 11 bases between them.

Note on this clonotype: Its ends do not fully match the called genes, so a read error is possible. The V and J genes are TRBV10-3 and TRBJ2-2; no clear D gene. The CDR3 sequence is 17 residues long. In germline, CDR1 is ENHRY, CDR2 SYGVKD. For the CDR3, the DNA is TGTGCCATCAGTGAGGACGGGTTCTCTGGAAACACCGAGGAGCTGTTTTTT. This gives the protein CAISEDGFSGNTEELFF.

The rearrangement links TRBV10-3 to TRBJ1-6; 7 bases map to TRBD1. CDR1 ENHRY and CDR2 SYGVKD come from the germline V gene. After removal of 7 bases from V and 9 bases from J, the junction contained 15 bases not matched to a gene. CDR3 length: 16 residues. The CDR3 sequence is CAIKRTGAGLGSPLHF. The CDR3 DNA reads TGTGCCATCAAGAGAACAGGGGCAGGATTGGGTTCACCCCTCCACTTT.

The rearrangement uses TRBV29-1 and TRBJ2-7; tentative D call: TRBD1 (6 bases). With the DNA end fitting TRBJ2-5 better, the J assignment may be wrong. Germline lookup yields CDR1 SQVTM and CDR2 ANQGSEA. The CDR3 extends over 12 amino acids. The CDR3 DNA follows: TGCAGCGGCTTGACAGGACAAGAGACCCAGTACTTC. Translated, it gives CSGLTGQETQYF.

Only one count was recorded for this clonotype. The chain joins TRBV19 to TRBJ1-2; TRBD1 agrees at 7 bases. CDR1 is LNHDA and CDR2 is SQIVND in the germline V gene (reference sequence). This CDR3 spans 15 amino acids. CDR3 protein: CVGSIRTGTNYGYTF. The DNA for the CDR3 is TGTGTCGGTAGTATCCGGACAGGAACTAACTATGGCTACACCTTC. The full variable domain, in which reference TRBV19 and TRBJ1-2 provide the parts outside the CDR3, is DGGITQSPKYLFRKEGQNVTLSCEQNLNHDAMYWYRQDPGQGLRLIYYSQIVNDFQKGDIAEGYSVSREKKESFPLTVTSAQKNPTAFYLCVGSIRTGTNYGYTFGSGTRLTVV.

The table lists this clonotype with a few counts. The rearrangement uses TRBV6-5 and TRBJ2-5, with TRBD1 matching 10 bases. The V gene's germline CDR1 is MNHEY and CDR2 SVGAGI. Trimming removed 6 bases from V and 5 bases from J; junction bases left unmatched: 6. The CDR3 is 14 amino acids. The CDR3 here is CASRPTGGRETQYF. As DNA, the CDR3 is TGTGCCAGCAGACCGACAGGGGGCAGGGAGACCCAGTACTTC.

There are a few counts of this clonotype. The V and J genes are TRBV14 and TRBJ1-3; D not resolved. The V and J ends lost 0 bases and 0 bases respectively, with 15 bases between them. CDR3 length: 18 residues. Germline V lookup: CDR1 SGHDN, CDR2 FVKESK. CDR3 amino acids: CASSQDSPTVDSGNTIYF. The CDR3 DNA reads TGTGCCAGCAGCCAAGATTCCCCTACAGTGGACTCTGGAAACACCATATATTTT.